This record looks at one T cell receptor beta chain sequence and its context. This record comes from a study of blood T cell repertoires in COVID-19. Study background: The United States, Italy and Spain were the sources of the acute and convalescent COVID-19 samples.

CDR3 length equals 15 residues. Between the trimmed V and J ends, which lost 5 bases and 4 bases, there was a span of 15 bases. From germline, CDR1 is SGHAT and CDR2 FQNNGV. Authors' methods: The assay estimated nucleated cells by amplifying reference gene primers. Some clones are missing from TCRdb's copy, which holds only in-frame ones; the method was immunoSEQ multiplex PCR. Clonal size and the V and J genes are those of that table, whereas D and trimming came from the DNA. The sample records just over 150,000 clones, approximately 79% being singletons. The receptor comes from a woman between 35 and 50 years old with COVID-19, enrolled during active disease. The V call is TRBV11-2, the J call TRBJ2-1; perhaps TRBD2 as D (5 bases). Sequenced input: peripheral blood. The CDR3: CASSLRLLGYNEQFF. CDR3 nucleotide sequence: TGTGCCAGCAGCCTCCGACTACTAGGGTACAATGAGCAGTTCTTC.